The 3 T cell receptor beta chains in this list originate from one sample, sequenced in a study of OX40 agonist ivuxolimab in advanced cancers. The protocol was immunoSEQ multiplex PCR, while the TCRdb copy is restricted to in-frame clones and leaves out a portion. The sample shows some 83,000 clones, about 90% of them seen only once. This material consisted of CD4+ or CD8+ T cells sorted from blood, taken in a trial of the OX40 agonist ivuxolimab. These receptors came from an adult with an advanced solid tumor such as melanoma, head and neck, liver or kidney cancer.

The gene calls are TRBV5-4 and TRBJ2-4; D is unclear. The CDR3 has 14 amino acids. The germline V and J ends were trimmed by 0 bases and 0 bases, with 4 bases remaining between them. The germline CDR1 and CDR2 sequences are SGHNT and YYREEE (reference sequence). CDR3 bases: TGTGCCAGCAGCTTGGGATTAGCCAAAAACATTCAGTACTTC. This gives the protein CASSLGLAKNIQYF. Drawing the rest from reference TRBV5-4 and TRBJ2-4, the complete variable domain is ETGVTQSPTHLIKTRGQQVTLRCSSQSGHNTVSWYQQALGQGPQFIFQYYREEENGRGNFPPRFSGLQFPNYSSELNVNALELDDSALYLCASSLGLAKNIQYFGAGTRLSVL.

The CDR3: CASSPGTEGLAKNIQYF. CDR3 DNA: TGTGCCAGCAGCCCTGGGACGGAAGGACTAGCCAAAAACATTCAGTACTTC. The gene calls are TRBV7-9 and TRBJ2-4; D assignment may be TRBD1 or TRBD2 (5 bases each). Trimming shortened V by 5 bases and J by 0 bases, and 17 bases separated the two germline ends. This CDR3 has 17 residues. Germline CDR1 SEHNR, CDR2 FQNEAQ (reference sequence).

V usage is TRBV28 and J usage is TRBJ1-5, with no clear D. V lost 1 base, J lost 0 bases, and 16 bases lay in between. From germline, CDR1 is MDHEN and CDR2 SYDVKM. The CDR3 is 18 residues long. CDR3 sequence: CASSLYGGIMNSNQPQHF. CDR3 coding DNA: TGTGCCAGCAGTTTATACGGCGGAATAATGAATAGCAATCAGCCCCAGCATTTT.